This T cell receptor beta chain was captured in a study of OX40 agonist ivuxolimab in advanced cancers. Study overall: Dose-escalation patients had hepatocellular carcinoma, melanoma, renal cell or head and neck cancer. General study points: The mean number of expanded clones was higher in CD8+ T cells than in CD4+.

As for this clone: The antigen is undetermined.

Some clones are missing from TCRdb's copy, which holds only in-frame ones; the method was immunoSEQ multiplex PCR. Among 81,000 or so clones listed, more than 70% were seen once. The CDR3 covers 16 residues. The germline V and J ends were trimmed by 5 bases and 1 base, with 12 bases remaining between them. Germline V lookup: CDR1 LNHDA, CDR2 SQIVND (reference sequence). This specimen was CD4+ or CD8+ T cells sorted from blood, taken in a trial of the OX40 agonist ivuxolimab. The source of this sequence is an adult with an advanced solid tumor such as melanoma, head and neck, liver or kidney cancer. The J gene is TRBJ2-6, the V gene TRBV19; D might be TRBD1 (5 bases). The CDR3 is CASSPQGGSGANVLTF. CDR3 coding DNA: TGTGCCAGTAGTCCCCAGGGCGGATCTGGGGCCAACGTCCTGACTTTC.